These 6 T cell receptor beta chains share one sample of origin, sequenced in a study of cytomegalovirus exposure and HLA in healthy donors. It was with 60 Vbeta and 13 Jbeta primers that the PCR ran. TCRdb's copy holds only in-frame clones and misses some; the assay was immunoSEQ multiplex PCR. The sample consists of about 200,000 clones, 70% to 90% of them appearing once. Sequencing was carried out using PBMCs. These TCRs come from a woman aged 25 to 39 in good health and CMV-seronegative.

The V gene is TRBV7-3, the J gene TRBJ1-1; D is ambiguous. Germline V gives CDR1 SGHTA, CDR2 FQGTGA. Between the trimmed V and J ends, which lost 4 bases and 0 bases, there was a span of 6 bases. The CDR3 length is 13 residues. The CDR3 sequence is CASSYGVNTEAFF. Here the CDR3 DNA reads TGTGCCAGCAGCTACGGGGTGAACACTGAAGCTTTCTTT. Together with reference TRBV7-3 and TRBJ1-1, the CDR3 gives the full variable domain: GAGVSQTPSNKVTEKGKYVELRCDPISGHTALYWYRQSLGQGPEFLIYFQGTGAADDSGLPNDRFFAVRPEGSVSTLKIQRTERGDSAVYLCASSYGVNTEAFFGQGTRLTVV.

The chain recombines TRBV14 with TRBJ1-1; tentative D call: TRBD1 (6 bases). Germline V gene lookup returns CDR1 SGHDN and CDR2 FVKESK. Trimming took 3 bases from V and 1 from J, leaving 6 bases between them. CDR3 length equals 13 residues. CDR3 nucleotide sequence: TGTGCCAGCAGCCAGGACAGGAACACTGAAGCTTTCTTT. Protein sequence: CASSQDRNTEAFF.

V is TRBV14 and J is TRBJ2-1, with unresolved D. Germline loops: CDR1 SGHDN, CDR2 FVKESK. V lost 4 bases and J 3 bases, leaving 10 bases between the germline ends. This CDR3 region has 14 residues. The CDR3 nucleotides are TGTGCCAGCAGCCCACGGGTAGGCTACAATGAGCAGTTCTTC. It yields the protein CASSPRVGYNEQFF.

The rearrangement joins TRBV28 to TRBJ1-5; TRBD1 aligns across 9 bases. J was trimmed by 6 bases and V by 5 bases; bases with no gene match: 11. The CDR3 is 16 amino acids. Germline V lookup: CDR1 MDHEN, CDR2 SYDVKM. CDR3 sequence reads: CASSPPGTGRIQPQHF. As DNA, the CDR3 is TGTGCCAGCAGTCCCCCCGGGACAGGGAGGATTCAGCCCCAGCATTTT.

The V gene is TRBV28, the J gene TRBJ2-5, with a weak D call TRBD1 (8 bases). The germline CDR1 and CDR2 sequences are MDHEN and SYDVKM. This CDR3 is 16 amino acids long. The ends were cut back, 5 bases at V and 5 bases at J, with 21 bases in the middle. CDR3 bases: TGTGCCAGCAGTGATGGACAGGGAGGGTTGGAGGAGACCCAGTACTTC. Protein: CASSDGQGGLEETQYF.

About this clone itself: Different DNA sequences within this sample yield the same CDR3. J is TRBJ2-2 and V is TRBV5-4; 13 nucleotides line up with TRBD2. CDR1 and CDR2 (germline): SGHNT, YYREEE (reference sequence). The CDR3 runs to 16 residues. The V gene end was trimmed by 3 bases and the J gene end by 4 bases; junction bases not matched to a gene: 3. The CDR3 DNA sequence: TGTGCCAGCAGCTCAGGACTAGCGGGAGTCACCGGGGAGCTGTTTTTT. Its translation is CASSSGLAGVTGELFF.